A single sample is the source of the 8 T cell receptor beta chains below, sequenced in a study of T cell responses to AZD1222 COVID-19 vaccine. Assay: immunoSEQ multiplex PCR; the TCRdb copy retains only in-frame clones and omits some. The sample carries some 200,000 clones, about 94% recorded once. The sample in question was peripheral blood, obtained 28 days after the second dose of the MenACWY control vaccine. The receptors originated from an adult who received the MenACWY meningococcal vaccine as a control.

This clone was seen a few times. The chain uses TRBV19 and TRBJ2-6, with D uncertain. The CDR3 loop spans 12 amino acids. Trimming removed 7 bases from V and 1 base from J, with 2 bases in between. Germline V gives CDR1 LNHDA, CDR2 SQIVND (reference sequence). The CDR3 is CASNSGANVLTF. The CDR3 bases are TGTGCCAGTAATTCTGGGGCCAACGTCCTGACTTTC.

V and J are TRBV24-1 and TRBJ2-3, with D possibly being TRBD2 (5 bases). CDR1 and CDR2 from the germline V gene are KGHDR and SFDVKD. V gave up 7 bases and J gave up 2 bases, with 6 bases separating them. The CDR3 contains 12 residues. DNA of the CDR3: TGTGCCACCAGGGGAGACACAGATACGCAGTATTTT. This translates into CATRGDTDTQYF.

This clone was detected only once. The chain couples TRBV21-1 to TRBJ1-3. TRBV21-1 is a listed pseudogene. CDR3 length equals 16 residues. The CDR3 coding sequence is TGTGCCAGCAGTCAAACGGGACCCCGGACTGGAAACACCATATATTTT. Translation: CASSQTGPRTGNTIYF.

The V call is TRBV14, the J call TRBJ1-4, with 7 bases that match TRBD1. The CDR3 contains 15 residues. Losses at the gene ends were 5 bases for V and 10 bases for J; bases not matched to a gene: 13. CDR1 and CDR2 from the germline V gene are SGHDN and FVKESK. In nucleotides, the CDR3 is TGTGCCAGCAGCTATGCCGGGACAGCGAGTCGAAAACTGTTTTTT. Residues: CASSYAGTASRKLFF.

This rearrangement joins TRBV18 to TRBJ2-1; TRBD2 matches 7 bases. The length of the CDR3 is 13 residues. V trimming: 3 bases; J trimming: 7 bases; junction bases outside the gene matches: 3. The germline CDR1 and CDR2 sequences are KGHSH and LQKENI. CDR3 in amino acids: CASSPPGGNEQFF. The CDR3 coding sequence is TGTGCCAGCTCACCTCCCGGGGGGAATGAGCAGTTCTTC.

This sequence joins TRBV19 and TRBJ2-2; the D gene is possibly TRBD2 (5 bases). Germline CDR1 reads LNHDA; CDR2 reads SQIVND (reference sequence). V was cut by 3 bases and J by 6 bases, with 14 bases left in between. This CDR3 has 15 residues. For the CDR3, the DNA is TGTGCCAGTAGTATCCAACTAGTTCCTTCCGGGGAGCTGTTTTTT. As protein: CASSIQLVPSGELFF. The full variable domain, in which reference TRBV19 and TRBJ2-2 provide the parts outside the CDR3, is DGGITQSPKYLFRKEGQNVTLSCEQNLNHDAMYWYRQDPGQGLRLIYYSQIVNDFQKGDIAEGYSVSREKKESFPLTVTSAQKNPTAFYLCASSIQLVPSGELFFGEGSRLTVL.

For the CDR3, the DNA is TGTGCCAGCAGCCCGATACTAGCGGGGGGGCGCAATGAGCAGTTCTTC. It translates to CASSPILAGGRNEQFF. This chain connects TRBV7-6 to TRBJ2-1; 13 nucleotides agree with TRBD2. The CDR3 sequence is 16 residues long. Germline-derived CDR1 and CDR2 are SGHVS and FNYEAQ. The V gene end was trimmed by 5 bases and the J gene end by 6 bases; junction bases not matched to a gene: 7.

The chain combines TRBV5-1 with TRBJ2-7; 9 positions agree with TRBD2. Losses at the gene ends were 6 bases for V and 2 bases for J; bases not matched to a gene: 9. Germline lookup yields CDR1 SGHRS and CDR2 YFSETQ. CDR3 length: 15 amino acids. CDR3 DNA: TGCGCCAGCACCGAGGAGGGCGGGAGGGCCTACGAGCAGTACTTC. This translates into CASTEEGGRAYEQYF.